Each of the 20 T cell receptor beta chains below was sequenced from the same sample in a study of T-cell memory formation after mild COVID-19. TCRdb reanalysed the 5' RACE reads using MiXCR and keeps one entry per CDR3 protein. The sample contains about 200,000 distinct CDR3 sequences, 16% of which appear only once. Sequences were obtained from PBMCs or a T cell subset sorted from them (not recorded which). The receptors derive from an adult woman who had mild COVID-19 (a few samples of this study predate the infection). Cell type and time point are not known.

The chain links TRBV14 to TRBJ2-3; D is unclear. CDR3 length: 12 residues. Germline V gene sequence: CDR1 SGHDN, CDR2 FVKESK. The V gene lost 0 bases and the J gene lost 6 bases, with 4 bases spanning the gap. This CDR3 is CASSQEQDTQYF. CDR3 bases: TGTGCCAGCAGCCAAGAGCAGGATACGCAGTATTTT.

This clonotype appeared many times. CDR3 sequence: CARAGGPSYEQYF. CDR3 coding DNA: TGTGCCAGGGCGGGGGGCCCCTCCTACGAGCAGTACTTC. The chain recombines TRBV19 with TRBJ2-7, with TRBD2 matching 8 bases. The V and J ends lost 9 bases and 0 bases, in that order; junction bases with no gene match: 4. CDR1 LNHDA and CDR2 SQIVND come from the germline V gene (reference sequence). There are 13 residues in the CDR3.

This clonotype was detected a few times. The genes are TRBV7-2 and TRBJ2-5, with no clear D. The CDR3 is 14 residues long. V was clipped by 0 bases and J by 5 bases, with 10 bases between them. The germline V gene has CDR1 SGHTA and CDR2 FQGNSA. CDR3 amino acids: CASSLAGRVETQYF. Written as DNA, the CDR3 is TGTGCCAGCAGCTTAGCGGGAAGGGTGGAGACCCAGTACTTC. The complete variable domain, with remaining parts taken from reference TRBV7-2 and TRBJ2-5, reads GAGVSQSPSNKVTEKGKDVELRCDPISGHTALYWYRQSLGQGLEFLIYFQGNSAPDKSGLPSDRFSAERTGGSVSTLTIQRTQQEDSAVYLCASSLAGRVETQYFGPGTRLLVL.

This clonotype has only a few counts. The rearrangement uses TRBV20-1 and TRBJ2-1; 8 nucleotides align to TRBD1. The CDR3 runs to 13 residues. The V gene's germline CDR1 is DFQATT and CDR2 SNEGSKA (reference sequence). Trimming removed 6 bases from V and 10 bases from J; junction bases left unmatched: 11. CDR3: CSAIRTGKGEQFF. In nucleotides, the CDR3 is TGCAGTGCCATCAGGACAGGGAAGGGAGAGCAGTTCTTC.

The table lists this clonotype with a few counts. The chain links TRBV7-9 to TRBJ2-1; D might be TRBD2 (5 bases). V was cut by 1 base and J by 7 bases, with 11 bases left in between. Germline V gene lookup returns CDR1 SEHNR and CDR2 FQNEAQ (reference sequence). This CDR3 has 14 residues. The CDR3 DNA reads as TGTGCCAGCAGCTTAGGGCTAGCTCAAAATGAGCAGTTCTTC. Translated: CASSLGLAQNEQFF.

This clonotype was detected a few times. The chain carries TRBV19 and TRBJ2-3; D ambiguous. Germline CDR1 LNHDA, CDR2 SQIVND (reference sequence). The CDR3 is made up of 15 amino acids. Trimming cost V 8 bases and J 3 bases, with 18 bases left between them. The CDR3 DNA is TGTGCCAGTGCGTTAAATGGGGTCGGGACAGATACGCAGTATTTT. Translating it yields CASALNGVGTDTQYF.

This clonotype was picked up one time. Compared with germline, one end of the junction differs, possibly owing to a read error. The chain has TRBV6-5 and TRBJ2-3; tentatively, D is TRBD2 (6 bases). This CDR3 spans 15 amino acids. Germline loops: CDR1 MNHEY, CDR2 SVGAGI. The CDR3: CDSKTRTTPTDTQYF. DNA for the CDR3: TGTGACAGCAAGACTAGGACTACCCCCACAGATACGCAGTATTTT.

This clonotype is medium-sized within its sample. The V and J genes are TRBV24-1 and TRBJ2-1; D possibly uses TRBD1 or TRBD2 (6 bases each). Trimming removed 5 bases from V and 0 bases from J, with 13 bases in between. The germline V gene has CDR1 KGHDR and CDR2 SFDVKD. This CDR3 is 16 amino acids long. The CDR3 DNA is TGTGCCACCAGTGGGATGGGGGGCCGCTCCTACAATGAGCAGTTCTTC. As protein: CATSGMGGRSYNEQFF.

This chain links TRBV12-3 or TRBV12-4 with TRBJ1-2, with D perhaps matching TRBD1 (5 bases). Between the trimmed V and J ends, which lost 3 bases and 0 bases, there was a span of 14 bases. The CDR3 runs to 16 residues. The CDR3 protein is CASSFYRTLANYGYTF. The DNA for the CDR3 is TGTGCCAGCAGTTTTTACAGGACTTTAGCTAACTATGGCTACACCTTC.

The chain employs TRBV3-1 and TRBJ2-1, with unresolved D. Trimming shortened V by 0 bases and J by 8 bases, and 11 bases separated the two germline ends. The germline gives CDR1 LGHDT, CDR2 YNNKEL (reference sequence). This CDR3 region has 14 residues. This chain's CDR3 is CASSQDRLVHEQFF. The CDR3 DNA reads TGTGCCAGCAGCCAAGATCGGCTAGTCCATGAGCAGTTCTTC.

The CDR3 DNA is TGTGCCAGCAGCTCCGACATCGACTATGGCTACACCTTC. As protein: CASSSDIDYGYTF. V and J are TRBV7-9 and TRBJ1-2; D not certain. Trimming removed 4 bases at V and 3 bases at J, with 9 bases between. The CDR3 consists of 13 residues. In germline, CDR1 is SEHNR, CDR2 FQNEAQ (reference sequence).

The rearrangement links TRBV11-2 to TRBJ2-1, with D perhaps assigned TRBD1 or TRBD2 (5 bases each). There are 13 residues in the CDR3. V lost 5 bases to trimming and J lost 8 bases, with 13 bases between them. From germline, CDR1 is SGHAT and CDR2 FQNNGV. The CDR3 sequence is CASSGGIDYEQFF. The CDR3 nucleotides read TGTGCCAGCAGCGGGGGAATAGACTATGAGCAGTTCTTC.

This clonotype was observed a few times. This chain links TRBV5-1 with TRBJ2-3; 7 bases are shared with TRBD1. The CDR3 is 12 residues long. Germline V lookup: CDR1 SGHRS, CDR2 YFSETQ. The J segment lost 11 bases and the V segment lost 5 bases, leaving 8 bases of the junction unmatched. CDR3 in amino acids: CASSPGGPGQYF. CDR3 nucleotide sequence: TGCGCCAGCAGTCCAGGGGGACCGGGGCAGTATTTT.

The chain has TRBV15 and TRBJ1-2; D is unclear. Germline V CDR1 and CDR2: LNHNV, YYDKDF (reference sequence). Between the trimmed V and J ends, which lost 1 base and 0 bases, there was a span of 3 bases. This CDR3 region has 13 residues. The CDR3 is CATSRGTNYGYTF. The CDR3 DNA is TGTGCCACCAGCAGAGGGACTAACTATGGCTACACCTTC.

The rearrangement links TRBV4-3 to TRBJ2-4; 9 nucleotides align to TRBD2. CDR1 is LGHNA, CDR2 YSLEER, per germline. The CDR3 contains 13 residues. The V segment lost 4 bases and the J segment 8 bases; nucleotides outside the gene matches: 3. The CDR3 DNA is TGCGCCAGCAGCCGCGGGAGGGCTGACATTCAGTACTTC. Amino acids: CASSRGRADIQYF.

CDR3 coding DNA: TGCAGTGCTAGAGATTCCGCAGGAAGAGGCTATGGCTACACCTTC. Translation: CSARDSAGRGYGYTF. The rearrangement joins TRBV20-1 to TRBJ1-2; D unclear. This CDR3 is built from 15 residues. V was cut by 0 bases and J by 4 bases, with 15 bases left in between. The germline CDR1 and CDR2 sequences are DFQATT and SNEGSKA (reference sequence).

This clonotype has a handful of counts. The chain employs TRBV7-8 and TRBJ2-7; D may be TRBD1 or TRBD2 (5 bases each). V was clipped by 5 bases and J by 3 bases, with 20 bases between them. The CDR3 contains 16 residues. Germline CDR1 SGHVS, CDR2 FQNEAQ. In nucleotides, the CDR3 is TGTGCCAGCAGCATAACTAGTTTGTTTGGGGGCTACGAGCAGTACTTC. Encoded protein: CASSITSLFGGYEQYF.

V gene TRBV12-3 or TRBV12-4 combines with J gene TRBJ2-7; no clear D gene. The CDR3 is made up of 13 amino acids. The V end lost 3 bases, the J end lost 1 base, and 7 bases lay between the germline ends. The CDR3, as DNA: TGTGCCAGCAGTTTTTCGGAGTCCTACGAGCAGTACTTC. Translated: CASSFSESYEQYF.

Only a few counts were recorded for this clonotype. The genes are TRBV5-1 and TRBJ2-1; possibly TRBD1 or TRBD2 for D (5 bases each). The CDR3 covers 13 residues. Germline CDR1 SGHRS, CDR2 YFSETQ. Deletions cut 0 bases from V and 9 bases from J, with 10 bases between. As DNA, the CDR3 is TGCGCCAGCAGCTTGGTTCAGAGGGGTGAGCAGTTCTTC. Amino acids: CASSLVQRGEQFF.

There are a few counts of this clonotype. The CDR3 is CASSGTSVYEQYF. The CDR3 region has the DNA TGTGCCAGCAGTGGGACTAGCGTCTACGAGCAGTACTTC. The V and J genes are TRBV12-3 or TRBV12-4 and TRBJ2-7; TRBD2 matches at 10 bases. V lost 5 bases to trimming and J lost 3 bases; unmatched junction nucleotides: 1. The CDR3 length is 13 residues.